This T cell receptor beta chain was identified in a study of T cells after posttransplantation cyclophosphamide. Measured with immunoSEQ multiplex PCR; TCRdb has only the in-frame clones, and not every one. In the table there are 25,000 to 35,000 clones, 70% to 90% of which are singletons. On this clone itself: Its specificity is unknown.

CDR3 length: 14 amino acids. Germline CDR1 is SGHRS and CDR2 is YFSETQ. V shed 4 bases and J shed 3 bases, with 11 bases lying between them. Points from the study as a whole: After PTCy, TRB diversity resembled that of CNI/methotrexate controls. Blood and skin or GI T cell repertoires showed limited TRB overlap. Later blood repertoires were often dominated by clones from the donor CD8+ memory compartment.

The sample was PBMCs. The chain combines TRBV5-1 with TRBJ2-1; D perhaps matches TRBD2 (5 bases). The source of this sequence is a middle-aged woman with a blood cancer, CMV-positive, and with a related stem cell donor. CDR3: CASSPFDYYNEQFF. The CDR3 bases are TGCGCCAGCAGCCCCTTTGACTACTACAATGAGCAGTTCTTC.